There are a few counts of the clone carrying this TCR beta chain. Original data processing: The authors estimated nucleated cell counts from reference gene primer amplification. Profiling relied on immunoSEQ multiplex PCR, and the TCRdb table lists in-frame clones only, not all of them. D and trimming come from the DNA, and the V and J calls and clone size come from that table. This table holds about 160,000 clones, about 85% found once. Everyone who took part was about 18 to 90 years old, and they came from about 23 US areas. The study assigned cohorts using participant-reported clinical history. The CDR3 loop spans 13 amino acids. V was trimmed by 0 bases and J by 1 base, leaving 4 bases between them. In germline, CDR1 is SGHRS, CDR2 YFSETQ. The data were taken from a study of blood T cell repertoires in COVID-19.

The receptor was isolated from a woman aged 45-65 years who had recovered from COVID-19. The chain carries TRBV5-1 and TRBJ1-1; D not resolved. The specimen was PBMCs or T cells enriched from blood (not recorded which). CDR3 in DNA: TGCGCCAGCAGCTTGGTGGCGAACACTGAAGCTTTCTTT. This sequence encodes CASSLVANTEAFF.